The 23 T cell receptor beta chains below all came from one sample that was sequenced in a study of CD8+CD57+ T cells in acquired aplastic anemia. It was genomic DNA that served as the template for profiling TCR beta VDJ and CDR3. TCRdb ran MiXCR on the reads and lists one entry per CDR3 protein. The table has around 170,000 distinct CDR3 sequences, 50% to 75% seen once. Input material: sorted CD4+, CD8+, or CD8+CD57+ T cells (not recorded which) from PBMCs. The receptors were sampled from a human donor in good health.

Here the CDR3 reads CASSPSHNEQFF. CDR3 nucleotide sequence: TGTGCCAGCAGCCCCAGCCACAATGAGCAGTTCTTC. The chain links TRBV2 to TRBJ2-1; the D is unclear. Germline CDR1 and CDR2: SNHLY and FYNNEI. Trimming took 6 bases from V and 5 from J, leaving 8 bases between them. The CDR3 extends over 12 amino acids.

This clonotype was observed at least ten times. The chain carries TRBV10-2 and TRBJ2-1; 7 bases agree with TRBD2. V gave up 2 bases and J gave up 0 bases; unmatched junction bases: 10. The CDR3 runs to 18 residues. Germline CDR1 WSHSY, CDR2 SAAADI. The CDR3: CASSEAGLQFTSYNEQFF. CDR3 coding DNA: TGCGCCAGCAGTGAGGCGGGACTACAGTTTACCTCCTACAATGAGCAGTTCTTC.

This chain joins TRBV7-2 and TRBJ2-5; 10 positions agree with TRBD2. The CDR3 covers 15 residues. Unmatched junction bases numbered 5, after V lost 3 bases and J lost 4 bases. The V gene's germline CDR1 is SGHTA and CDR2 FQGNSA. CDR3 sequence (DNA): TGTGCCAGCAGCTTCCAGCGGGGGGGCGGAGAGACCCAGTACTTC. Translated, it gives CASSFQRGGGETQYF. The variable domain in full, with the rest retrieved from reference TRBV7-2 and TRBJ2-5, is GAGVSQSPSNKVTEKGKDVELRCDPISGHTALYWYRQSLGQGLEFLIYFQGNSAPDKSGLPSDRFSAERTGGSVSTLTIQRTQQEDSAVYLCASSFQRGGGETQYFGPGTRLLVL.

This sequence joins TRBV20-1 and TRBJ2-1; maybe TRBD2 (6 bases). This CDR3 has 15 amino acids. Trimming shortened V by 5 bases and J by 2 bases, and 16 bases separated the two germline ends. Germline-derived CDR1 and CDR2 are DFQATT and SNEGSKA (reference sequence). CDR3 amino acids: CSAGPLASPYNEQFF. CDR3 nucleotides: TGCAGTGCTGGACCCCTAGCGAGTCCCTACAATGAGCAGTTCTTC.

The chain combines TRBV7-9 with TRBJ1-1; possibly TRBD1 for D (5 bases). V lost 5 bases and J 1 base, leaving 11 bases between the germline ends. The CDR3 extends over 14 amino acids. Germline V gene data show CDR1 as SEHNR and CDR2 as FQNEAQ (reference sequence). In DNA form, the CDR3 reads TGTGCCAGCAGCCGAGGGGCCTCGAACACTGAAGCTTTCTTT. This codes for CASSRGASNTEAFF.

In its sample, this clonotype was seen many times. The chain employs TRBV5-1 and TRBJ2-7; TRBD1 matches at 7 bases. After removal of 0 bases from V and 4 bases from J, the junction contained 4 bases not matched to a gene. The CDR3 runs 14 residues. CDR1 is SGHRS, CDR2 YFSETQ, per germline. CDR3 DNA sequence: TGCGCCAGCAGCTTGGAGGGGGCAGGGTACGAGCAGTACTTC. This encodes CASSLEGAGYEQYF.

The chain uses TRBV5-1 and TRBJ2-5; D gene uncertain. The V end was cut by 1 base, the J end by 5 bases, with 9 bases between. Germline V gene sequence: CDR1 SGHRS, CDR2 YFSETQ. The CDR3 is 13 amino acids. The CDR3 bases are TGCGCCAGCAGCTTGACTCCCTTGGAGACCCAGTACTTC. This sequence encodes CASSLTPLETQYF.

The J gene is TRBJ1-4, the V gene TRBV20-1; the D is unclear. The CDR3 covers 13 residues. Germline V gives CDR1 DFQATT, CDR2 SNEGSKA (reference sequence). The V end was cut by 0 bases, the J end by 6 bases, with 8 bases between. The CDR3 sequence: CSARDAGDEKLFF. In nucleotides, the CDR3 is TGCAGTGCTAGAGACGCGGGCGATGAAAAACTGTTTTTT.

The V and J genes are TRBV7-6 and TRBJ1-6; D is possibly TRBD1 (6 bases). Germline V CDR1 and CDR2: SGHVS, FNYEAQ. V was pared by 6 bases and J by 7 bases, with 13 bases between. The CDR3 is 14 residues long. The CDR3 sequence: CASRADSLNSPLHF. Here the CDR3 DNA reads TGTGCCAGCAGAGCGGACAGCTTGAATTCACCCCTCCACTTT.

Ten or more counts support this clonotype. The J gene is TRBJ1-5, the V gene TRBV5-8, with unresolved D. Trimming left V 0 bases short and J 6 bases short, with 10 bases between. The CDR3 covers 14 residues. Germline-derived CDR1 and CDR2 are SGHTS and YDEGEE. The CDR3 sequence is CASSLAVGFQPQHF. The DNA of the CDR3 is TGTGCCAGCAGCTTGGCGGTGGGGTTTCAGCCCCAGCATTTT.

This clonotype was seen a few times. A much larger clone differs by one base, so this may be a read error. This chain connects TRBV15 to TRBJ1-4, with unresolved D. CDR3 length equals 14 residues. Germline assignment: CDR1 LNHNV and CDR2 YYDKDF (reference sequence). CDR3 sequence reads: CATSNPGTNEELFF. The CDR3 DNA reads TGTGCCACCAGCAACCCAGGAACTAATGAAGAACTGTTTTTT.

This clonotype was observed many times. The J gene is TRBJ2-5, the V gene TRBV14; 12 bases are a match to TRBD2. V gave up 7 bases and J gave up 5 bases; unmatched junction bases: 8. The CDR3 loop spans 15 amino acids. Germline V gives CDR1 SGHDN, CDR2 FVKESK. CDR3 protein: CASTQTSGSWETQYF. CDR3 nucleotides: TGTGCCAGCACCCAGACTAGCGGGAGTTGGGAGACCCAGTACTTC. Using reference TRBV14 and TRBJ2-5 for the parts outside the CDR3, the full variable domain is EAGVTQFPSHSVIEKGQTVTLRCDPISGHDNLYWYRRVMGKEIKFLLHFVKESKQDESGMPNNRFLAERTGGTYSTLKVQPAELEDSGVYFCASTQTSGSWETQYFGPGTRLLVL.

This chain joins TRBV7-3 and TRBJ2-6; 7 positions agree with TRBD1. Germline CDR1 is SGHTA and CDR2 is FQGTGA. The CDR3 runs 18 residues. J lost 4 bases, V lost 8 bases, and 17 bases had no gene match. The CDR3 protein is CASSPGHYGQVGANVLTF. Here the CDR3 DNA reads TGTGCCAGCTCACCAGGTCACTACGGACAGGTCGGGGCCAACGTCCTGACTTTC. Full variable domain (outside the CDR3, taken from reference TRBV7-3 and TRBJ2-6): GAGVSQTPSNKVTEKGKYVELRCDPISGHTALYWYRQSLGQGPEFLIYFQGTGAADDSGLPNDRFFAVRPEGSVSTLKIQRTERGDSAVYLCASSPGHYGQVGANVLTFGAGSRLTVL.

In this sample, this clonotype turned up a few times. The chain carries TRBV27 and TRBJ1-1; unclear D gene. The CDR3 contains 16 residues. Germline V gene data show CDR1 as MNHEY and CDR2 as SMNVEV (reference sequence). V lost 4 bases, J lost 1 base, and 16 bases lay in between. The CDR3 nucleotides read TGTGCCAGCAGTTCGATACAAAAGGACCGGAACACTGAAGCTTTCTTT. Translating gives CASSSIQKDRNTEAFF.

This sequence joins TRBV9 and TRBJ2-7; 12 bases line up with TRBD2. The CDR3 extends over 19 amino acids. The V gene's germline CDR1 is SGDLS and CDR2 YYNGEE. V was pared by 2 bases and J by 2 bases, with 14 bases of the junction left unmatched. CDR3 in amino acids: CASSVEDPGRTSGTYEQYF. DNA of the CDR3: TGTGCCAGCAGCGTTGAAGATCCCGGTAGGACTAGCGGGACCTACGAGCAGTACTTC.

This clonotype showed up just once. An end of the junction differs from the germline gene, which may be a read error. The chain couples TRBV24-1 to TRBJ2-1, with unresolved D. Germline CDR1 and CDR2: KGHDR and SFDVKD. The CDR3 is 13 residues long. CDR3 nucleotide sequence: TGTGCCGCCAGTGACGCCCTGAGGAATGAGCAGTTCTTC. It specifies CAASDALRNEQFF.

The V gene is TRBV10-3, the J gene TRBJ2-7, with 13 bases that match TRBD2. Germline lookup yields CDR1 ENHRY and CDR2 SYGVKD. The CDR3 contains 13 residues. CDR3 amino acids: CAYRLAGGYEQYF. The CDR3 DNA is TGTGCTTACCGACTAGCGGGAGGCTACGAGCAGTACTTC.

With regard to this clonotype: A much bigger clone sits one base away, suggesting this may be a read error. The genes are TRBV5-8 and TRBJ2-7; D is perhaps TRBD2 (6 bases). V was cut by 4 bases and J by 6 bases, with 11 bases left in between. From germline, CDR1 is SGHTS and CDR2 YDEGEE. This CDR3 is 12 amino acids long. The chain's CDR3 is CASSPGTPEQYF. In DNA form, the CDR3 reads TGTGCCAGCAGCCCGGGGACTCCCGAGCAGTACTTC.

The chain combines TRBV20-1 with TRBJ2-1; 8 nucleotides align to TRBD2. The length of the CDR3 is 15 residues. J was trimmed by 7 bases and V by 0 bases; bases with no gene match: 8. Germline assignment: CDR1 DFQATT and CDR2 SNEGSKA (reference sequence). This CDR3 reads CSAREARLAQNEQFF. CDR3 DNA: TGCAGTGCTAGAGAAGCGAGACTAGCGCAAAATGAGCAGTTCTTC.

In DNA, the CDR3 is TGTGCCAGCAGCGTCGATCCGACCGGGGAGCTGTTTTTT. Amino acids: CASSVDPTGELFF. The J gene is TRBJ2-2, the V gene TRBV9; D remains unclear. Germline loops: CDR1 SGDLS, CDR2 YYNGEE. The CDR3 loop spans 13 amino acids. Trimming cost V 2 bases and J 5 bases, with 7 bases left between them.

A few counts support this clonotype. The V gene is TRBV3-1, the J gene TRBJ2-5; 7 nucleotides align to TRBD1. V lost 0 bases to trimming and J lost 11 bases; unmatched junction nucleotides: 12. The CDR3 spans 15 residues. Germline V gives CDR1 LGHDT, CDR2 YNNKEL (reference sequence). CDR3 in DNA: TGTGCCAGCAGCCAAGAAGGGACAGATGTCTACGGGCAGTACTTC. Translated, it gives CASSQEGTDVYGQYF.

This rearrangement joins TRBV30 to TRBJ2-6; D is undetermined. Germline V gene data show CDR1 as GTSNPN and CDR2 as SVGIG (reference sequence). CDR3 length: 13 amino acids. Trimming took 7 bases from V and 1 from J, leaving 8 bases between them. CDR3 nucleotide sequence: TGTGCCTCTACGGATTCTGGGGCCAACGTCCTGACTTTC. Translated: CASTDSGANVLTF.

The rearrangement joins TRBV20-1 to TRBJ1-1; D uncertain. Germline CDR1 reads DFQATT; CDR2 reads SNEGSKA (reference sequence). The CDR3 spans 12 residues. The V end was cut by 2 bases, the J end by 1 base, with 5 bases between. For the CDR3, the DNA is TGCAGTGCTAGATCGGCGAACACTGAAGCTTTCTTT. It codes for CSARSANTEAFF.